This T cell receptor (beta chain) was documented in a study of T cells after yellow fever vaccination. Trimming stripped 0 bases from V and 7 bases from J, with 15 bases between. From germline, CDR1 is WNHNN and CDR2 SYGVQD (reference sequence). The CDR3 runs to 15 residues. TCRdb re-derived calls from the 5' RACE reads in MiXCR, one entry per CDR3 protein. Among some 290,000 distinct CDR3 sequences listed, around a tenth were seen once. This clonotype was observed at least ten times. This receptor was taken from a man aged 18 to 29 who received the YFV17D yellow fever vaccine. This chain links TRBV10-1 with TRBJ2-5; D is unclear. This sample comprised CD4+ T cells sorted from PBMCs, obtained 45 days after the yellow fever booster vaccination. The CDR3: CASSESRVPSGTQYF. The CDR3, as DNA: TGCGCCAGCAGTGAGTCGAGAGTCCCGTCCGGGACCCAGTACTTC.